The next 3 T cell receptor beta chains were all read from a single sample in a study of CD8 T cells in Susac syndrome. Reverse transcription of roughly 0.5 to 1 ug RNA was performed with random hexamers. Each CDR3 protein gets one entry after TCRdb re-called the immunoSEQ multiplex PCR reads with MiXCR. In the table there are roughly 200,000 distinct CDR3 sequences, about 93% of which are singletons. Sequenced sample: CD4+ T cells from PBMCs. These receptors were obtained from a human donor with Susac syndrome.

The chain links TRBV11-2 to TRBJ1-6; tentatively, D is TRBD1 (6 bases). The CDR3 covers 19 residues. V dropped 4 bases and J dropped 9 bases, with 28 bases sitting between them. CDR1 is SGHAT and CDR2 is FQNNGV in the germline V gene. This CDR3 is CASSSHRRTESMARSPLHF. The DNA for the CDR3 is TGTGCCAGCAGCTCCCACCGGAGGACAGAATCCATGGCGCGTTCACCCCTCCACTTT.

V gene TRBV9 combines with J gene TRBJ2-2; 11 positions match TRBD2. Germline trimming cut 4 bases from V and 4 bases from J; bases unmatched to any gene: 6. The germline gives CDR1 SGDLS, CDR2 YYNGEE. The CDR3 runs 16 residues. The DNA for the CDR3 is TGTGCCAGCAGCTCTCGACTAGCGGGATCCACCGGGGAGCTGTTTTTT. This encodes CASSSRLAGSTGELFF.

This clonotype was found once. The rearrangement uses TRBV1 and TRBJ2-1; no check of the table's D call, TRBD2, against the DNA was made. TRBV1 is an annotated pseudogene. This CDR3 is 16 amino acids long. This CDR3 reads CTSSQVVRDYRNEQFF. CDR3 in DNA: TGCACCAGCAGCCAAGTAGTCCGGGACTACCGGAATGAGCAGTTCTTC.